These 32 T cell receptor beta chains originate from one sample sequenced in a study of T cell changes during pregnancy in multiple sclerosis. Sequencing was performed with immunoSEQ multiplex PCR; in TCRdb, only in-frame clones are kept and a portion is missing. The table records some 60,000 clones, approximately 90% of them present only once. This specimen was peripheral blood, taken in the first trimester of pregnancy. The receptors come from a female donor in good health, enrolled as a control in a pregnancy study.

This clone was seen only a few times. The chain carries TRBV2 and TRBJ1-1; no definite D call. This CDR3 is 14 amino acids long. Germline loops: CDR1 SNHLY, CDR2 FYNNEI. V lost 6 bases and J lost 1, with 12 bases in between. The CDR3 DNA is TGTGCCAGCAGGGAACAGTGGAGGAACACTGAAGCTTTCTTT. Translated: CASREQWRNTEAFF.

V and J are TRBV7-9 and TRBJ2-4; tentatively, D is TRBD1 (6 bases). Germline CDR1 SEHNR, CDR2 FQNEAQ (reference sequence). CDR3 length equals 17 residues. Between the trimmed V and J ends, which lost 5 bases and 3 bases, there was a span of 20 bases. CDR3 coding DNA: TGTGCCAGCAGCCGACATATGGGGGCGCAGGACAAAAACATTCAGTACTTC. It codes for CASSRHMGAQDKNIQYF.

The chain uses TRBV28 and TRBJ1-1, with no clear D. From germline, CDR1 is MDHEN and CDR2 SYDVKM. The CDR3 spans 16 residues. The V end was cut by 7 bases, the J end by 2 bases, with 20 bases between. The CDR3 DNA is TGTGCCAGCATTTCCCGTCGCCGAAGCGATAACACTGAAGCTTTCTTT. It translates to CASISRRRSDNTEAFF.

The genes are TRBV7-6 and TRBJ2-2; D is possibly TRBD1 (6 bases). This CDR3 is built from 15 residues. V gave up 7 bases and J gave up 2 bases, with 14 bases separating them. Germline CDR1 and CDR2: SGHVS and FNYEAQ. Here the CDR3 DNA reads TGTGCCAGCACCACAGGGAAACCAAACACCGGGGAGCTGTTTTTT. Its translation: CASTTGKPNTGELFF.

This chain joins TRBV27 and TRBJ2-5; D might be TRBD1 (5 bases). This CDR3 region has 14 residues. Deletions cut 5 bases from V and 1 base from J, with 11 bases between. CDR1 is MNHEY, CDR2 SMNVEV, per germline (reference sequence). CDR3: CASSLRQSQETQYF. The CDR3 DNA reads as TGTGCCAGCAGTCTCCGACAGTCCCAAGAGACCCAGTACTTC.

J is TRBJ2-2 and V is TRBV5-1, with 7 bases lining up with TRBD2. Germline assignment: CDR1 SGHRS and CDR2 YFSETQ. V was pared by 2 bases and J by 4 bases, with 5 bases of the junction left unmatched. This CDR3 spans 15 amino acids. The CDR3 sequence: CASSFSGRGTGELFF. For the CDR3, the DNA is TGCGCCAGCAGCTTCTCAGGGAGGGGCACCGGGGAGCTGTTTTTT. Drawing the rest from reference TRBV5-1 and TRBJ2-2, the complete variable domain is KAGVTQTPRYLIKTRGQQVTLSCSPISGHRSVSWYQQTPGQGLQFLFEYFSETQRNKGNFPGRFSGRQFSNSRSEMNVSTLELGDSALYLCASSFSGRGTGELFFGEGSRLTVL.

The chain employs TRBV5-6 and TRBJ2-3; a weak D match, TRBD2 (5 bases). Trimming removed 1 base at V and 1 base at J, with 16 bases between. CDR1 SGHDT and CDR2 YYEEEE come from the germline V gene. The CDR3 runs to 17 residues. The CDR3: CASSLTGRRAGTDTQYF. The CDR3 DNA follows: TGTGCCAGCAGCTTGACCGGGCGTCGAGCGGGCACAGATACGCAGTATTTT.

The chain joins TRBV15 to TRBJ2-3; weak D call: TRBD2 (5 bases). V was cut by 0 bases and J by 0 bases, with 10 bases left in between. The CDR3 is 16 amino acids. Germline-derived CDR1 and CDR2 are LNHNV and YYDKDF (reference sequence). This chain's CDR3 is CATSRDSGISTDTQYF. The CDR3 DNA follows: TGTGCCACCAGCAGAGATTCGGGGATTAGCACAGATACGCAGTATTTT. Drawing the rest from reference TRBV15 and TRBJ2-3, the complete variable domain is DAMVIQNPRYQVTQFGKPVTLSCSQTLNHNVMYWYQQKSSQAPKLLFHYYDKDFNNEADTPDNFQSRRPNTSFCFLDIRSPGLGDTAMYLCATSRDSGISTDTQYFGPGTRLTVL.

The V call is TRBV30, the J call TRBJ1-2; D may be TRBD1 (5 bases). CDR3 length equals 10 residues. Germline V gene lookup returns CDR1 GTSNPN and CDR2 SVGIG (reference sequence). The V and J ends lost 5 bases and 8 bases respectively, with 9 bases between them. This CDR3 reads CAWGAGGYTF. DNA of the CDR3: TGTGCCTGGGGGGCTGGAGGCTACACCTTC.

In its sample, this clone was seen a few times. V gene TRBV5-4 combines with J gene TRBJ1-4, with a weak D call TRBD1 (5 bases). CDR3 size: 15 residues. V was pared by 1 base and J by 6 bases, with 13 bases between. Looked up from germline, CDR1 is SGHNT and CDR2 is YYREEE (reference sequence). CDR3: CASSLKTGRDEKLFF. The CDR3 DNA reads TGTGCCAGCAGCTTGAAAACAGGACGGGATGAAAAACTGTTTTTT. The full variable domain, its missing parts supplied by reference TRBV5-4 and TRBJ1-4, is ETGVTQSPTHLIKTRGQQVTLRCSSQSGHNTVSWYQQALGQGPQFIFQYYREEENGRGNFPPRFSGLQFPNYSSELNVNALELDDSALYLCASSLKTGRDEKLFFGSGTQLSVL.

The chain links TRBV4-1 to TRBJ1-1; D may be TRBD1 (5 bases). Germline CDR1 MGHRA, CDR2 YSYEKL. V was trimmed by 0 bases and J by 6 bases, leaving 11 bases between them. This CDR3 has 14 residues. This chain's CDR3 is CASSQEGWGAEAFF. Here the CDR3 DNA reads TGCGCCAGCAGCCAAGAAGGGTGGGGGGCTGAAGCTTTCTTT.

This chain joins TRBV29-1 and TRBJ2-7; 8 bases line up with TRBD2. Germline CDR1 reads SQVTM; CDR2 reads ANQGSEA. After removal of 8 bases from V and 3 bases from J, the junction contained 12 bases not matched to a gene. There are 14 residues in the CDR3. The CDR3 region has the DNA TGCAGCTACGGCGGGACGGGGGGGATCTACGAGCAGTACTTC. Amino acids: CSYGGTGGIYEQYF.

This chain connects TRBV6-6 to TRBJ2-5; 12 positions match TRBD1. CDR3 length: 15 residues. V was pared by 5 bases and J by 5 bases, with 6 bases of the junction left unmatched. CDR1 MNHNY and CDR2 SVGAGI come from the germline V gene (reference sequence). CDR3: CASSRRDRGRETQYF. The CDR3, as DNA: TGTGCCAGCAGTCGCCGGGACAGGGGGCGGGAGACCCAGTACTTC.

By share, this clone counts as medium-sized. The rearrangement uses TRBV6-1 and TRBJ2-7, with TRBD1 identical over 9 bases. This CDR3 comprises 15 residues. Germline V gene lookup returns CDR1 MNHNS and CDR2 SASEGT. Trimming removed 3 bases from V and 0 bases from J; junction bases left unmatched: 3. CDR3 in amino acids: CASSEGTGSSYEQYF. For the CDR3, the DNA is TGTGCCAGCAGTGAGGGGACAGGGAGCTCCTACGAGCAGTACTTC.

This chain links TRBV11-2 with TRBJ2-3; tentative D call: TRBD2 (6 bases). The germline V gene encodes CDR1 SGHAT and CDR2 FQNNGV. The CDR3 extends over 17 amino acids. Trimming pared 5 bases from V and 2 bases from J, leaving 20 bases between. CDR3 residues: CASSLRSGTPDTDTQYF. The DNA of the CDR3 is TGTGCCAGCAGCCTAAGGTCCGGGACTCCCGACACAGATACGCAGTATTTT.

This clone came up once. The gene calls are TRBV30 and TRBJ1-2; D unresolved. Germline assignment: CDR1 GTSNPN and CDR2 SVGIG (reference sequence). The CDR3 loop spans 12 amino acids. Trimming removed 0 bases at V and 7 bases at J, with 9 bases between. CDR3 amino acids: CAWSVARSGYTF. The CDR3 DNA is TGTGCCTGGAGTGTCGCCAGAAGTGGCTACACCTTC.

This clone is judged medium-sized (0.01 to 0.1%). The chain uses TRBV5-1 and TRBJ1-2; TRBD1 matches 7 bases. Losses at the gene ends were 4 bases for V and 4 bases for J; bases not matched to a gene: 10. CDR1 is SGHRS, CDR2 YFSETQ, per germline. The CDR3 sequence is 15 residues long. The CDR3 sequence is CASSTQGPGPYGYTF. CDR3 DNA: TGCGCCAGCAGCACACAGGGGCCTGGACCCTATGGCTACACCTTC.

The sample holds one count of this clone. The chain carries TRBV7-8 and TRBJ2-3; TRBD2 aligns across 12 bases. Trimming cost V 5 bases and J 6 bases; bases outside gene matches: 12. Germline assignment: CDR1 SGHVS and CDR2 FQNEAQ. This CDR3 is built from 17 residues. As DNA, the CDR3 is TGTGCCAGCAGCCCACGACTAGCGGGGGAGGTATCGGATACGCAGTATTTT. Protein product: CASSPRLAGEVSDTQYF. The full variable domain, completed using reference TRBV7-8 and TRBJ2-3, is GAGVSQSPRYKVAKRGQDVALRCDPISGHVSLFWYQQALGQGPEFLTYFQNEAQLDKSGLPSDRFFAERPEGSVSTLKIQRTQQEDSAVYLCASSPRLAGEVSDTQYFGPGTRLTVL.

The rearrangement links TRBV5-6 to TRBJ2-5; TRBD2 might be the D (6 bases). The DNA end is more similar to TRBJ2-7, so the J call may be wrong. Germline CDR1 reads SGHDT; CDR2 reads YYEEEE. The CDR3 covers 15 residues. CDR3: CASSLANAGSYEQYF. The CDR3 bases are TGTGCCAGCAGCCTCGCAAATGCGGGATCCTACGAGCAGTACTTC.

The rearrangement uses TRBV11-2 and TRBJ1-5; D unclear. CDR1 and CDR2 from the germline V gene are SGHAT and FQNNGV. The V and J ends lost 0 bases and 5 bases respectively, with 5 bases between them. This CDR3 spans 13 amino acids. CDR3 loop: CASSLDRDQPQHF. DNA for the CDR3: TGTGCCAGCAGCTTAGATCGGGATCAGCCCCAGCATTTT. The full variable domain, its missing parts supplied by reference TRBV11-2 and TRBJ1-5, is EAGVAQSPRYKIIEKRQSVAFWCNPISGHATLYWYQQILGQGPKLLIQFQNNGVVDDSQLPKDRFSAERLKGVDSTLKIQPAKLEDSAVYLCASSLDRDQPQHFGDGTRLSIL.

J is TRBJ2-3 and V is TRBV9; no clear D gene. V lost 4 bases to trimming and J lost 8 bases, with 14 bases between them. Germline-derived CDR1 and CDR2 are SGDLS and YYNGEE. The CDR3 is 13 amino acids. The CDR3 region is CASSHDDRGTQYF. The CDR3 bases are TGTGCCAGCAGCCACGACGACCGCGGTACGCAGTATTTT.

Points on this clone: The junction departs from the called germline gene at one end, perhaps through a read error. This chain connects TRBV29-1 to TRBJ2-2; a possible D gene is TRBD2 (6 bases). Germline V gene sequence: CDR1 SQVTM, CDR2 ANQGSEA. This CDR3 region has 18 residues. CDR3 residues: CSAHAQLRAGTKTGELFF. The CDR3 DNA reads as TGCAGCGCCCACGCCCAACTAAGGGCGGGGACGAAGACCGGGGAGCTGTTTTTT.

The genes are TRBV7-9 and TRBJ1-2; no clear D. The CDR3 totals 16 residues. The V gene lost 1 base and the J gene lost 0 bases, with 12 bases spanning the gap. Germline-derived CDR1 and CDR2 are SEHNR and FQNEAQ (reference sequence). The CDR3 bases are TGTGCCAGCAGCTTAGTCCCGACTCCCCCTAACTATGGCTACACCTTC. Translated: CASSLVPTPPNYGYTF.

With respect to this clone: The germline gene is not matched at one end of the junction; a read error may be the cause. The same CDR3 arises from other DNA sequences in this sample as well. J is TRBJ1-1 and V is TRBV30; D is ambiguous. This CDR3 region has 13 residues. The germline CDR1 and CDR2 sequences are GTSNPN and SVGIG (reference sequence). DNA for the CDR3: TGTGCCTGGAGTCGGCGGGCGAACACTGAGGCTTTCTTT. Residues: CAWSRRANTEAFF.

This chain joins TRBV10-3 and TRBJ2-7; 7 bases agree with TRBD2. The germline gives CDR1 ENHRY, CDR2 SYGVKD. The CDR3 has 15 residues. V was pared by 3 bases and J by 7 bases, with 12 bases of the junction left unmatched. CDR3 amino acids: CAISDSGEGEGEQYF. The CDR3 region has the DNA TGTGCCATCAGTGACTCCGGGGAGGGAGAGGGTGAGCAGTACTTC.

V is TRBV19 and J is TRBJ2-7, with D possibly being TRBD1 (6 bases). Germline V gives CDR1 LNHDA, CDR2 SQIVND (reference sequence). The CDR3 runs to 13 residues. Trimming removed 10 bases at V and 1 base at J, with 14 bases between. The CDR3 bases are TGTGCCACCGCTGGGGACACGTCCTACGAGCAGTACTTC. Encoded protein: CATAGDTSYEQYF.

DNA for the CDR3: TGTGCCAGCAGTTCGGGACTATATGGCTACACCTTC. It translates to CASSSGLYGYTF. The chain combines TRBV28 with TRBJ1-2; the D gene is possibly TRBD1 (5 bases). The CDR3 extends over 12 amino acids. V was shortened by 4 bases and J by 5 bases, with 8 bases between the two germline ends. Germline CDR1 and CDR2: MDHEN and SYDVKM.

This chain joins TRBV19 and TRBJ2-2, with D uncertain. Germline CDR1 and CDR2: LNHDA and SQIVND (reference sequence). Trimming cost V 7 bases and J 6 bases, with 9 bases left between them. This CDR3 comprises 12 residues. CDR3 sequence (DNA): TGTGCCAGTACAGGTGATCCCGGGGAGCTGTTTTTT. It encodes CASTGDPGELFF. Combining the CDR3 with reference TRBV19 and TRBJ2-2 gives the whole variable domain DGGITQSPKYLFRKEGQNVTLSCEQNLNHDAMYWYRQDPGQGLRLIYYSQIVNDFQKGDIAEGYSVSREKKESFPLTVTSAQKNPTAFYLCASTGDPGELFFGEGSRLTVL.

V is TRBV7-8 and J is TRBJ2-2; TRBD2 matches 7 bases. The length of the CDR3 is 16 residues. Germline V gene sequence: CDR1 SGHVS, CDR2 FQNEAQ. The V gene end was trimmed by 5 bases and the J gene end by 4 bases; junction bases not matched to a gene: 10. CDR3 amino acids: CASSPGGGAVTGELFF. CDR3 nucleotides: TGTGCCAGCAGCCCCGGCGGGGGAGCGGTCACCGGGGAGCTGTTTTTT.

V usage is TRBV9 and J usage is TRBJ2-1; TRBD1 agrees at 9 bases. CDR1 SGDLS and CDR2 YYNGEE come from the germline V gene. V lost 2 bases, J lost 6 bases, and 6 bases stayed unmatched. CDR3 size: 15 residues. For the CDR3, the DNA is TGTGCCAGCAGCGTTGGGACAGGGCGGTTCAATGAGCAGTTCTTC. As protein: CASSVGTGRFNEQFF. Looking up the rest from reference TRBV9 and TRBJ2-1 gives the full variable domain: DSGVTQTPKHLITATGQRVTLRCSPRSGDLSVYWYQQSLDQGLQFLIQYYNGEERAKGNILERFSAQQFPDLHSELNLSSLELGDSALYFCASSVGTGRFNEQFFGPGTRLTVL.

The J gene is TRBJ2-3, the V gene TRBV29-1, with D possibly TRBD1 on 5 matching bases. Trimming cost V 4 bases and J 1 base, with 9 bases left between them. The CDR3 sequence is 13 residues long. Germline V gene sequence: CDR1 SQVTM, CDR2 ANQGSEA. The CDR3 nucleotides read TGCAGCGTTGCCAGGGATCGCACAGATACGCAGTATTTT. Residues: CSVARDRTDTQYF.

The gene calls are TRBV18 and TRBJ2-7; perhaps TRBD2 as D (5 bases). Trimming left V 1 base short and J 2 bases short, with 6 bases between. This CDR3 contains 13 residues. From germline, CDR1 is KGHSH and CDR2 LQKENI. CDR3 in DNA: TGTGCCAGCTCACCACGGACTCCCTACGAGCAGTACTTC. This translates into CASSPRTPYEQYF.